These 19 T cell receptor beta chains share one sample of origin, sequenced in a study of beta chain features in type 1 diabetes. Sequenced material consisted of expressed TCRB transcripts (all of the isolated RNA was reverse transcribed). The data were produced by immunoSEQ multiplex PCR, yet TCRdb's version contains in-frame clones alone and is incomplete. The sample lists a few hundred thousand clones; 12% to 15% were seen once. Material: central memory CD4+ T cells from blood. These receptors were collected from a man aged 25 to 40 in good health.

The chain is built from TRBV5-6 and TRBJ1-2; 9 bases fit TRBD1. Germline assignment: CDR1 SGHDT and CDR2 YYEEEE. Trimming at V came to 0 bases and at J to 7 bases, leaving 10 bases not matched to a gene. The CDR3 length is 16 residues. CDR3 coding DNA: TGTGCCAGCAGCTTGGCCTGGACAGGGGAAAGGTCTGGCTACACCTTC. The encoded protein is CASSLAWTGERSGYTF.

This clone was detected a few times. The chain joins TRBV6-1 to TRBJ2-7; D is uncertain. Per the germline V gene, CDR1 is MNHNS and CDR2 is SASEGT. V was shortened by 9 bases and J by 1 base, with 16 bases between the two germline ends. There are 14 residues in the CDR3. The CDR3: CASTPLMGSYEQYF. CDR3 nucleotides: TGTGCCAGTACCCCTCTGATGGGGTCCTACGAGCAGTACTTC.

V usage is TRBV10-3 and J usage is TRBJ2-1; maybe TRBD2 (6 bases). Trimming removed 10 bases from V and 6 bases from J, with 16 bases in between. In germline, CDR1 is ENHRY, CDR2 SYGVKD. The CDR3 contains 13 residues. The CDR3 bases are TGTGCCAGCCGTACGGGGGTCGGCAATGAGCAGTTCTTC. Residues: CASRTGVGNEQFF.

Of note for this clone: The sample contains more than one DNA sequence encoding this CDR3. V is TRBV10-3 and J is TRBJ2-3; D unresolved. The length of the CDR3 is 13 residues. V gave up 3 bases and J gave up 2 bases, with 6 bases separating them. Germline loops: CDR1 ENHRY, CDR2 SYGVKD. CDR3 loop: CAISDGYTDTQYF. The CDR3 region has the DNA TGTGCCATCAGTGACGGATACACAGATACGCAGTATTTT.

There are a few counts of this clone. The chain links TRBV29-1 to TRBJ2-3, with 8 bases identical to TRBD1. CDR1 is SQVTM and CDR2 is ANQGSEA in the germline V gene. This CDR3 contains 13 residues. With V trimmed by 1 base and J by 4 bases, 1 base remained unmatched. CDR3 residues: CSVEADRADTQYF. The CDR3 region has the DNA TGCAGCGTTGAAGCGGACAGGGCAGATACGCAGTATTTT.

V and J are TRBV6-1 and TRBJ1-2; D perhaps matches TRBD1 (5 bases). V lost 6 bases and J lost 4, with 12 bases in between. The CDR3 runs to 13 residues. Germline V gene lookup returns CDR1 MNHNS and CDR2 SASEGT. The CDR3 sequence: CASSPGTVYGYTF. CDR3 nucleotides: TGTGCCAGCAGCCCCGGGACGGTCTATGGCTACACCTTC.

This clone was picked up a small number of times. This rearrangement joins TRBV15 to TRBJ2-7; D uncertain. Trimming removed 0 bases from V and 2 bases from J, with 11 bases in between. CDR3 size: 15 residues. Germline loops: CDR1 LNHNV, CDR2 YYDKDF (reference sequence). The CDR3 region has the DNA TGTGCCACCAGCAGAGATATCGCCAGTCCCTACGAGCAGTACGTC. Translated, it gives CATSRDIASPYEQYV.

A remark on this clone: The sample contains more than one DNA sequence encoding this CDR3. CDR3 nucleotide sequence: TGTGCCAGCAGTTTGGGACAGGGGAGCAATCAGCCCCAGCATTTT. Its protein is CASSLGQGSNQPQHF. The chain recombines TRBV27 with TRBJ1-5; 10 nucleotides align to TRBD1. Germline CDR1 and CDR2: MNHEY and SMNVEV (reference sequence). After removal of 3 bases from V and 1 base from J, the junction contained 0 bases not matched to a gene. CDR3 length: 15 residues.

This clone was detected many times. The chain has TRBV9 and TRBJ2-1, with 8 bases that match TRBD1. Germline CDR1 reads SGDLS; CDR2 reads YYNGEE. CDR3 length: 15 residues. Trimming cost V 3 bases and J 8 bases; bases outside gene matches: 10. The CDR3 region has the DNA TGTGCCAGCAGCGCTCTTCCTCAGGGGGCCCATGAGCAGTTCTTC. It encodes CASSALPQGAHEQFF.

The table lists this clone with a few counts. The V call is TRBV6-5, the J call TRBJ2-5; D ambiguous. Germline assignment: CDR1 MNHEY and CDR2 SVGAGI. Trimming took off 0 bases at V and 2 bases at J, with 10 bases between the two ends. The CDR3 has 15 amino acids. The CDR3 sequence is CASSYSGQSQETQYF. In DNA form, the CDR3 reads TGTGCCAGCAGTTACTCGGGCCAGTCGCAAGAGACCCAGTACTTC.

This clone was counted a few times. A read error likely explains this, since a far larger clone differs by one base. V usage is TRBV2 and J usage is TRBJ2-3, with 7 bases identical to TRBD2. The CDR3 spans 15 residues. V was pared by 6 bases and J by 2 bases, with 8 bases of the junction left unmatched. Germline-derived CDR1 and CDR2 are SNHLY and FYNNEI. The DNA of the CDR3 is TGTGCCAGCAGCTCCTTCGCGGGAGACACAGATACGCAGTATTTT. Residues: CASSSFAGDTDTQYF.

This clone was counted only a few times. V gene TRBV7-9 combines with J gene TRBJ2-3; 14 bases map to TRBD2. With 3 bases clipped from V and 4 bases from J, the junction kept 6 bases outside the gene matches. Looked up from germline, CDR1 is SEHNR and CDR2 is FQNEAQ (reference sequence). This CDR3 has 17 amino acids. This CDR3 is CASSFWTSGRKADTQYF. The CDR3 nucleotides are TGTGCCAGCAGCTTTTGGACTAGCGGGAGGAAGGCAGATACGCAGTATTTT.

This clone was seen a handful of times. The chain combines TRBV7-2 with TRBJ1-1; D is ambiguous. Germline V gene lookup returns CDR1 SGHTA and CDR2 FQGNSA. V dropped 3 bases and J dropped 5 bases, with 10 bases sitting between them. The CDR3 is made up of 13 amino acids. The CDR3 bases are TGTGCCAGCAGCTTTCCCAGGTTAACTGAAGCTTTCTTT. This gives the protein CASSFPRLTEAFF.

This clone was seen at least ten times. The chain uses TRBV13 and TRBJ2-1, with 12 bases that match TRBD2. This CDR3 contains 16 residues. The V and J ends lost 5 bases and 4 bases, in that order; junction bases with no gene match: 6. The germline V gene encodes CDR1 PRHDT and CDR2 FYEKMQ (reference sequence). The CDR3, as DNA: TGTGCCAGCAGCGCAGGACTAGCGGGGAGATACAATGAGCAGTTCTTC. Translating it yields CASSAGLAGRYNEQFF.

The chain carries TRBV7-2 and TRBJ1-5; 7 positions match TRBD1. This CDR3 has 15 residues. CDR1 SGHTA and CDR2 FQGNSA come from the germline V gene. Trimming removed 5 bases from V and 6 bases from J; junction bases left unmatched: 10. The CDR3: CASSPRGGGTQPQHF. The CDR3 DNA sequence: TGTGCCAGCAGCCCCAGGGGGGGCGGAACTCAGCCCCAGCATTTT.

This clone has just one count. The rearrangement links TRBV27 to TRBJ2-2; D not resolved. CDR3 size: 14 residues. The germline gives CDR1 MNHEY, CDR2 SMNVEV (reference sequence). V gave up 7 bases and J gave up 0 bases, with 9 bases separating them. In DNA, the CDR3 is TGTGCCAGCAAGCTAGTCCCGAACACCGGGGAGCTGTTTTTT. Encoded protein: CASKLVPNTGELFF.

This sequence joins TRBV7-2 and TRBJ1-5, with no clear D. Deletions cut 2 bases from V and 5 bases from J, with 13 bases between. This CDR3 contains 15 residues. CDR1 is SGHTA and CDR2 is FQGNSA in the germline V gene. Written as DNA, the CDR3 is TGTGCCAGCAGCTTATCCGGGATATCGGATCAGCCCCAGCATTTT. Its translation is CASSLSGISDQPQHF.

In this sample, this clone turned up a few times. The gene calls are TRBV9 and TRBJ2-1, with 9 bases lining up with TRBD2. J was trimmed by 5 bases and V by 4 bases; bases with no gene match: 16. Germline V gene data show CDR1 as SGDLS and CDR2 as YYNGEE. The CDR3 is 18 amino acids. The CDR3 sequence is CASSPHPIRASGDNEQFF. The CDR3 DNA reads as TGTGCCAGCAGCCCCCACCCCATTCGTGCTAGCGGGGACAATGAGCAGTTCTTC.

V usage is TRBV11-2 and J usage is TRBJ2-1, with 10 bases fitting TRBD2. This CDR3 is built from 15 residues. V shed 6 bases, J shed 9 bases, and the junction held 11 bases outside the gene matches. Germline-derived CDR1 and CDR2 are SGHAT and FQNNGV. CDR3 sequence (DNA): TGTGCCAGCAGTGGGGCGAGCGGGAGGGCCGGTGAGCAGTTCTTC. Its translation: CASSGASGRAGEQFF.